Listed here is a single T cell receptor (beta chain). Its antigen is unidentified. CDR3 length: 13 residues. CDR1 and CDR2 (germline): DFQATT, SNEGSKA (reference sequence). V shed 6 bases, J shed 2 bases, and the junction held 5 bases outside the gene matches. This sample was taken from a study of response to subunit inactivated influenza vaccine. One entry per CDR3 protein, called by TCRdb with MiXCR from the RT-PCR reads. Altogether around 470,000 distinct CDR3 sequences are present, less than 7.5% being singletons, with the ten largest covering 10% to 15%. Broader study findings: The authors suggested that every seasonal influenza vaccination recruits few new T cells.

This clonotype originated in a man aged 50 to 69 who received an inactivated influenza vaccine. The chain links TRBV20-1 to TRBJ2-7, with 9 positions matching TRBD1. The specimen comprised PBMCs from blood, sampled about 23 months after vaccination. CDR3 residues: CSASTGGAYEQYF. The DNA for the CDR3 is TGCAGTGCCTCGACAGGGGGGGCCTACGAGCAGTACTTC.